This entry describes one T cell receptor beta chain. Each single cDNA molecule received a unique molecular identifier. TCRdb ran MiXCR on the 5' RACE reads and lists one entry per CDR3 protein. The sample gives more than 45,000 distinct CDR3 sequences, 6.2% of which show up once; roughly 6.9% is in the top ten. The sample originates from a study of early T cells in non-severe SARS-CoV-2 infection. V was pared by 4 bases and J by 4 bases, with 2 bases of the junction left unmatched. The CDR3 runs to 14 residues. CDR1 ENHRY and CDR2 SYGVKD come from the germline V gene. The clonotype comes from an adult who was a healthcare worker with PCR-confirmed SARS-CoV-2 infection or an uninfected control (not recorded which). The sample here was whole blood, taken at baseline. The chain combines TRBV10-3 with TRBJ2-2; 8 bases are a match to TRBD2. In DNA form, the CDR3 reads TGTGCCATCAGTGTAGGGACTAGCACCGGGGAGCTGTTTTTT. Its translation is CAISVGTSTGELFF.